The rows below give T cell receptor beta chains drawn from one sample of a study of the immune and genomic landscape of osteosarcoma. TCRdb's table, derived via immunoSEQ multiplex PCR, lists solely in-frame clones and lacks some. The profile covers roughly 430 clones, with roughly 84% appearing a single time and about 15% taken by the ten largest. The sequenced sample consisted of tumor tissue from a local recurrence in the femur. These receptors all stem from a girl aged 10 to 17 with osteosarcoma. Both conserved end residues are part of each CDR3. Fields, in order: V gene, D gene, J gene, clone size, CDR3 DNA, CDR3 protein. The D gene is left open where the match is weak. The listing skips clone size in some rows; elsewhere it reads once, few, many or a size class.

v_call: TRBV28; d_call: NA; j_call: TRBJ1-2; clone_size: NA; cdr3_nt: TGTGCCAGCAGTTTGGGGAACTATGGCTACACCTTC; cdr3_aa: CASSLGNYGYTF
v_call: TRBV10-2; d_call: NA; j_call: TRBJ2-7; clone_size: NA; cdr3_nt: TGCGCCAGCAGTGAATCATGGGGGCCCTACGAGCAGTACTTC; cdr3_aa: CASSESWGPYEQYF
v_call: TRBV7-2; d_call: TRBD2; j_call: TRBJ2-7; clone_size: NA; cdr3_nt: TGTGCCAGCAACCCCCCCCCGGGGGGAGTTCTGTACTTC; cdr3_aa: CASNPPPGGVLYF
v_call: TRBV18; d_call: TRBD1; j_call: TRBJ2-5; clone_size: NA; cdr3_nt: TGTGCCAGCTCACGGGGACAGGGGCTAAACCAAGAGACCCAGTACTTC; cdr3_aa: CASSRGQGLNQETQYF
v_call: TRBV7-2; d_call: NA; j_call: TRBJ2-3; clone_size: NA; cdr3_nt: TGTGCCAGCAGCTACTTAGTCGCAGGGGTTGGCACAGATACGCAGTATTTT; cdr3_aa: CASSYLVAGVGTDTQYF
v_call: TRBV27; d_call: TRBD2; j_call: TRBJ2-1; clone_size: NA; cdr3_nt: TGTGCCAGCAGTTTAGATAGGGACTACTCTTCCTACAATGAGCAGTTCTTC; cdr3_aa: CASSLDRDYSSYNEQFF
v_call: TRBV19; d_call: TRBD2; j_call: TRBJ2-1; clone_size: once; cdr3_nt: TGTGCCAGTAGTATCCTAGCGGGACCAAATTCCTACAATGAGCAGTTCTTC; cdr3_aa: CASSILAGPNSYNEQFF
v_call: TRBV6-1; d_call: NA; j_call: TRBJ2-7; clone_size: NA; cdr3_nt: TGTGCCAGCAGTGACGGGGAGAACAACGAGCAGTACTTC; cdr3_aa: CASSDGENNEQYF
v_call: TRBV5-1; d_call: NA; j_call: TRBJ1-1; clone_size: NA; cdr3_nt: TGCGCCAGCAGCCTGACGGACCCATGGTATACTGAAGCTTTCTTT; cdr3_aa: CASSLTDPWYTEAFF
v_call: TRBV19; d_call: NA; j_call: TRBJ2-7; clone_size: NA; cdr3_nt: TGTGCCTCAAGTGGAGGGAAACACGAGCAGTACTTC; cdr3_aa: CASSGGKHEQYF
v_call: TRBV2; d_call: TRBD1; j_call: TRBJ2-7; clone_size: NA; cdr3_nt: TGTGCCAGCAACCCCGGAGAACAGGGGACCTACGAGCAGTACTTC; cdr3_aa: CASNPGEQGTYEQYF
v_call: TRBV7-8; d_call: TRBD2; j_call: TRBJ2-7; clone_size: NA; cdr3_nt: TGTGCCAGCAGCTCGGGACTAGTGACTTACGAGCAGTACTTC; cdr3_aa: CASSSGLVTYEQYF
v_call: TRBV2; d_call: NA; j_call: TRBJ1-6; clone_size: NA; cdr3_nt: TGTGCCAGCAGTATAGGGGGAGGAGGTGATTCACCCCTCCACTTT; cdr3_aa: CASSIGGGGDSPLHF
v_call: TRBV11-2; d_call: NA; j_call: TRBJ2-3; clone_size: NA; cdr3_nt: TGTGCCAGCAGCCCCTCCCCCGGCTCAGATACGCAGTATTTT; cdr3_aa: CASSPSPGSDTQYF
v_call: TRBV7-9; d_call: TRBD2; j_call: TRBJ2-7; clone_size: NA; cdr3_nt: TGTGCCAGCAGCTTCGTACTAGCGGAGAGCTCCTACGAGCAGTACTTC; cdr3_aa: CASSFVLAESSYEQYF
v_call: TRBV6-4; d_call: NA; j_call: TRBJ2-7; clone_size: NA; cdr3_nt: TGTGCCAGCAGTGACCTAGGGGGCTCCTACGAGCAGTACTTC; cdr3_aa: CASSDLGGSYEQYF